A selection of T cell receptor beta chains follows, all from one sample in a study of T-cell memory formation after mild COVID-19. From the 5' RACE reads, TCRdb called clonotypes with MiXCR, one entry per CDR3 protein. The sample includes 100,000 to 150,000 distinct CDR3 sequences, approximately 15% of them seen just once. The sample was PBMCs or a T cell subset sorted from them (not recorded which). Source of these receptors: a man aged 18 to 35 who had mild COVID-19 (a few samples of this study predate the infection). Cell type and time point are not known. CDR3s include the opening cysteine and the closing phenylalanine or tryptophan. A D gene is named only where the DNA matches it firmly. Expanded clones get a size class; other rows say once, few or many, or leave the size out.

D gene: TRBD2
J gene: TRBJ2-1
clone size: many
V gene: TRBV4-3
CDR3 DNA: TGCGCCAGCAGCCCCTATAGCGGGGTAGCGGGGAACAATGAGCAGTTCTTC
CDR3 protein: CASSPYSGVAGNNEQFF

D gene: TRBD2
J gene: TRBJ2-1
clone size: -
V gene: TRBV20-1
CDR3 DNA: TGCAGTGCTGGCTCTAGCGGGGGGGCGAATGAGCAGTTCTTC
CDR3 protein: CSAGSSGGANEQFF

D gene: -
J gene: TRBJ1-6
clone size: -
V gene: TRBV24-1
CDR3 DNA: TGTGCCACCAGTGATTTGGGGGGTGCGTCACCCCTCCACTTT
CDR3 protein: CATSDLGGASPLHF

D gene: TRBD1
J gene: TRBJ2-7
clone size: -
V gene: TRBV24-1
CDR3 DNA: TGTGCCACCAGTGATCCGGACAGGGACGAGCAGTACTTC
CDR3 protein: CATSDPDRDEQYF

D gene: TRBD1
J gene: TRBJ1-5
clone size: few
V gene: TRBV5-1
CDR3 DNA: TGCGCCAGCAGCCCCGGGACAGGGAATCAGCCCCAGCATTTT
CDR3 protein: CASSPGTGNQPQHF

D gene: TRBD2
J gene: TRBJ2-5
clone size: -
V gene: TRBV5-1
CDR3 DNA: TGCGCCAGCAGCTTACTAGCGGGGGAAGAGACCCAGTACTTC
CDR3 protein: CASSLLAGEETQYF

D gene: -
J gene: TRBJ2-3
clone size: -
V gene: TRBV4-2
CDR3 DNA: TGTGCCAGCAGCCAAGAAGGCCACGGCACAGATACGCAGTATTTT
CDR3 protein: CASSQEGHGTDTQYF

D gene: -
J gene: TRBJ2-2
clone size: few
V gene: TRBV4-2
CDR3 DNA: TGTGCCAGCAGCCAAGAGACCGGTTGGAACACCGGGGAGCTGTTTTTT
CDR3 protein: CASSQETGWNTGELFF

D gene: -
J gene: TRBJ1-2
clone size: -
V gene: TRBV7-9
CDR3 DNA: TGTGCCAGCAGCTTAGGACAGGTTTTCGATGGCTACACCTTC
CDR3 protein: CASSLGQVFDGYTF

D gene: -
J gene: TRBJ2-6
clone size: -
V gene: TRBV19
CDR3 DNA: TGTGCCAGTAAGGGCCTTAGCTCTGGGGCCAACGTCCTGACTTTC
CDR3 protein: CASKGLSSGANVLTF

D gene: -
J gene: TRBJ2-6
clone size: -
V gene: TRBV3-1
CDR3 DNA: TGTGCCGCCGGGTCCTCTGGGGCCAACGTCCTGACTTTC
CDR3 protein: CAAGSSGANVLTF